This T cell receptor (beta chain) was found in a study of cytomegalovirus exposure and HLA in healthy donors (dated by TCRdb to the late 2010s). About the investigation overall: An earlier analysis of several hundred of the donors reported roughly 300 Gb of sequence data and around 120 million unique TCR beta sequences from around 200 million T cells. Because of strong linkage in the cohort, five DR-DQ haplotypes were treated as single units for association and clustering. The T cell repertoires of several hundred subjects were profiled by immunosequencing and related to cytomegalovirus serostatus. The number of donors typed differed by locus, with about 629-630 for A, B, C, DRB1 and DQB1, 522 for DQA1, approximately 570 for DPA1, and around 430 for DPB1. A later genetic analysis took genome-wide SNP genotypes for about three fifths of the 666 donors and used that subset as a discovery cohort. To predict cytomegalovirus infection status, the study combined high-throughput TCR immunosequencing, statistical association of individual TCRs with disease status, and machine learning. All discovery cohort repertoires had been generated using a single sequencing platform. Donor age, sex, ethnicity and CMV serostatus were collected together with the repertoire data. To decide whether each TCR beta V gene segment behaved as functional or pseudogenic, an earlier analysis of some 570 of the donors relied on high-throughput TCR beta sequencing. A later analysis re-analyzed previously published TCR beta repertoires from 666 donors and added high-resolution HLA genotyping to study TCR occurrence patterns. Of the roughly 390 genotyped donors, 75% to 85% were placed in the genetic ancestry cluster associated with self-reported Caucasian donors. Both class I and class II loci were covered by HLA typing, at four-digit resolution. In the later analysis, no new phenotypic data were used to find candidate immune exposures; instead, reliance was placed on TCR beta sequences and their occurrence across donors. The aim of the study was to test whether cataloging public T cell receptors could identify signatures of past pathogen exposure. An early release that covered roughly 600 HLA-typed donors contained 250 to 350 gigabases of sequencing data and tens of millions of unique TCR sequences. Across some 400 genotyped donors of the cohort, an average of approximately 220,000 unique TCR beta nucleotide sequences per donor were sequenced, and roughly a sixth of those sequences were non-productive. Along with the approximately 700-subject first cohort, a separate validation cohort of around 120 different subjects was used.

As concerns this clone: Its antigen remains unidentified. The input lacks base qualities; no much larger clone sits a single base away.

V drops 5 bases and J drops 9 bases, leaving 8 bases in between. CDR1 and CDR2, looked up from the germline V gene, are SGHTA and FQGNSA. The CDR3 starts with the cysteine, ends with the phenylalanine, and has 11 residues. The DNA shown is the 33-base CDR3, in frame from base 1. In total, 666 healthy bone marrow donors made up the cohort. At the time of sampling, every cohort member was nominally healthy, though immune exposures that went unrecorded were likely present. The donor tested CMV seronegative, placing the donor among the roughly 400 seronegative members of the cohort. Every donor gave a peripheral blood sample, and the peripheral blood mononuclear cells from that sample were used for TCR beta sequencing. Genomic DNA was extracted from the blood cell samples with the Qiagen DNeasy Blood Extraction Kit. The paper as a whole reports these results and caveats: Most CMV-associated TCR beta chains appeared to be HLA-restricted in a later analysis, and the HLA associations seemed to be driven largely by CMV exposure. The 87-base-pair reads could not distinguish some IMGT-functional V segments, including TRBV6-2 and TRBV6-3, so those segments were excluded. Compared with the roughly 700-donor mean, donors in an Asian-associated ancestry cluster had fewer N-insertions in productive TCRs, according to a later genetic analysis. Across donors, most TCR sequences were observed very rarely, whereas some public TCRs were present in many individuals. Sequencing depth was assumed to be roughly uniform across donors in the presence/absence analyses, though that assumption may not hold. The classifier was reported to diagnose cytomegalovirus status with high specificity and sensitivity in both the original cohort and the validation cohort. The earlier analysis of almost 600 of the donors excluded over 15 rarely observed V segments, including chromosome 9 orphons, because counts were too low. A total of 150 to 200 TCR beta chains were listed by the study as associated with cytomegalovirus. An association between a missense DCLRE1C variant and V-gene and J-gene trimming of TCR beta chains was found in a later genetic analysis and replicated in an independent cohort. In a later analysis, HLA-associated TCR beta chains were found to be more clonally expanded and to have lower generation probabilities than equally common non-associated chains. For the cohort, immune exposure information was limited to CMV serostatus. The sequencing pipeline was judged likely to have produced a cluster of highly shared sequence variants as a technical artifact. Correlated functional status among segregating V segments might reflect linkage disequilibrium, but an unknown experimental factor could not be ruled out. In a later analysis, the rate of TCR association differed among HLA loci, with DRB1 alleles having the most associated TCRs and HLA-C alleles having the fewest. Only TCR beta chains were sequenced in this cohort, and the absence of alpha or paired-chain data limited detectable features. A further reported finding was that TCR beta sequences accurately predicted the HLA-A and HLA-B alleles for most subjects in the first cohort. In a later analysis, some 18,000 TCR beta sequences were associated with specific HLA alleles at a false discovery rate of 0.05. According to the authors, the approach could potentially be generalized to other disease states and immunological phenotypes. In vitro tests confirmed that three of the cytomegalovirus-associated TCR beta chains recognize cytomegalovirus antigens. In a later analysis, several top co-occurrence clusters were reported to appear linked to parvovirus B19, influenza, CMV and Epstein-Barr virus. HLA typing was unavailable for some donors at each locus, so association tests used only the typed subset. When HLA alleles, especially DR and DQ, strongly co-occurred, TCR associations were difficult to assign to individual alleles. Broadly in line with IMGT annotations, most TCR beta V segments showed up in productive rearrangements about 87% or about 30% of the time in an earlier analysis of 450 to 750 of the donors.

Libraries were constructed by the immunoSEQ multiplex PCR assay. The multiplex PCR relied on a mix of 60 forward primers for TCR Vbeta segments and 13 reverse primers for TCR Jbeta segments. The CDR3 region of rearranged TCR beta genes was amplified from genomic DNA by a multiplex PCR assay. On the Illumina HiSeq System, the amplified TCR beta libraries were sequenced as 87-base-pair reads. Regarding the original processing steps: In a later analysis, tens of millions of unique TCR beta chains were counted across the roughly 610 repertoires, and approximately 9.9 million of these chains were shared by at least two donors. To remove PCR and sequencing errors, raw reads were error-corrected and collapsed into unique sequences using a nearest-neighbor algorithm that merged closely related sequences. CDR3 sequences were aligned to IMGT reference sequences to assign V, D and J gene segments. Each retained sequence needed at least a six-nucleotide match to both a V gene segment and a J gene segment. A rearrangement counted as productive if the CDR3 had no stop codons and remained in frame with V and J, and every other rearrangement counted as non-productive. CDR3 was defined by IMGT convention, running from the second conserved V-encoded cysteine to the conserved J-encoded phenylalanine. In an earlier analysis of 587 of the donors, sequences lacking an unambiguous match to a single V gene segment were excluded. An earlier analysis of 587 of the donors classified V segments as functional when productive rearrangements were above 56.7% and as segregating when the standard deviation between donors was above 5%. A statistical classification framework was developed to diagnose cytomegalovirus status using the catalog of TCR beta chain sequences. V and J gene assignment, in a later analysis, came from comparing TCR nucleotide sequences with IMGT/GENE-DB human TR gene sequences. The TCRdist pipeline was used in a later analysis to assign CDR3 sequences and most-parsimonious VDJ recombination scenarios. In a later analysis, every TCR beta chain was defined by the combination of its CDR3 amino acid sequence and its V-gene family, and reads without a unique V-gene family were dropped. To address suspected cross-contamination and a sequencing artifact, a later analysis removed 592 highly shared, low-generation-probability nucleotide sequences. In a later analysis, a clonal expansion index was calculated for each public chain from normalized within-repertoire ranks of inferred template counts. A later analysis computed generation probabilities with a VDJ recombination model fitted to out-of-frame rearrangements, and checked the results against IGoR. A later analysis scored TCR-TCR, TCR-HLA and TCR-CMV co-occurrence with hypergeometric tests, applying a repertoire-size bias correction to TCR pairs. A later analysis estimated false discovery rates by permuting HLA or CMV assignments 20 times. A later analysis grouped co-occurring TCRs with DBSCAN, adding TCRdist sequence similarity when clustering within HLA-allele-positive subsets. Repertoires with fewer than 30,000 or more than 120,000 public chains, plus five repertoires with anomalous nucleotide sharing, were excluded from co-occurrence clustering. Imported from immuneACCESS, the table was reduced by TCRdb to in-frame sequences with V and J called. These copies leave out some clones; in studies compared against another copy, an unresolved V gene accounts for under half, and the cause of the remainder is not known. V and J calls and clone size are those listed in that table; D and trimming were worked out from the DNA. This sample comprises fewer than 140,000 clones, over 70% of them detected only once. The top ten hold about 0.8% of the sample.

The sequence is built from TRBV7-2 and TRBJ2-1; the D gene cannot be named for sure. The source is a boy aged 5-17 years in good health and CMV-seronegative. What was sequenced was PBMCs. Here is the DNA: TGTGCCAGCAGCCCTTTCGGTGAGCAGTTCTTC. Translation gives CASSPFGEQFF.